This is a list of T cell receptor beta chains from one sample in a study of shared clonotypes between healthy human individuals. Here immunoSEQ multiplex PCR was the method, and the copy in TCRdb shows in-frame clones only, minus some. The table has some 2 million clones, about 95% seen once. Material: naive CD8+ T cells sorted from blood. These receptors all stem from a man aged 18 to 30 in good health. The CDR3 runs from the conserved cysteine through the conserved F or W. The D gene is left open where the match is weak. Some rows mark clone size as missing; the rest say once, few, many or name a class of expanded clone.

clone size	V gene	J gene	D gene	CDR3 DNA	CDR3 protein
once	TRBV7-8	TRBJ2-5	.	TGTGCCAGCAGCTCCAGGGACATATTAGGGGAGACCCAGTACTTC	CASSSRDILGETQYF
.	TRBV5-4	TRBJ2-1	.	TGTGCCAGCAGCCTCGGAAGCAATGAGCAGTTCTTC	CASSLGSNEQFF
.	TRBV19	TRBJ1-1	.	TGTGCCAGTAGTGCCTGGACAGTAAGTGAAGCTTTCTTT	CASSAWTVSEAFF
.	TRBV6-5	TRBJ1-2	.	TGTGCCAGCAGTTACTCGGAAGGGAACCTTGGCTACACCTTC	CASSYSEGNLGYTF
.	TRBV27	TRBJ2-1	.	TGTGCCAGCAGTTTTCAATCCTACAATGAGCAGTTCTTC	CASSFQSYNEQFF
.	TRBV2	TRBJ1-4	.	TGTGCCAGCAACGACGAAACAGGGCCCGAAAAACTGTTTTTT	CASNDETGPEKLFF
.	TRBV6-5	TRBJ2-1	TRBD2	TGTGCCAGCAGTTCCCTAGCGGGAGCCTACAATGAGCAGTTCTTC	CASSSLAGAYNEQFF
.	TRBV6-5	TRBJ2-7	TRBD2	TGTGCCAGCAGTTACCGGACTAGCGGGGCCCGGGAGTACTTC	CASSYRTSGAREYF
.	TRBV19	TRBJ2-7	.	TGTGCCACCGGGTGGCAGGGGAGTTCCTACGAGCAGTACTTC	CATGWQGSSYEQYF
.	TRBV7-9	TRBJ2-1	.	TGTGCCAGCAACATGGGAGACGGGCATTCCAATGAGCAGTTCTTC	CASNMGDGHSNEQFF
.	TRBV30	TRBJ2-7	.	TGTGCCTGGAGCACCGGGTCAAACTACGAGCAGTACTTC	CAWSTGSNYEQYF
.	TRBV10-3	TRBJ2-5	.	TGTGCCATCAGTGAATCAGATTACCAAGAGACCCAGTACTTC	CAISESDYQETQYF
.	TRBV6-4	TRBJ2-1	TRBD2	TGTGCCAGAGCCCATAGCGGGGGAGGAGATGAGCAGTTCTTC	CARAHSGGGDEQFF
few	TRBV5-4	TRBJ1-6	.	TGTGCCAGCAGCTTGAGGGCAGGGAGTCCGAATTCACCCCTCCACTTT	CASSLRAGSPNSPLHF
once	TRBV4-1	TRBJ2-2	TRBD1	TGCGCCAGCGGGGGACAGGGGGCCACCGGGGAGCTGTTTTTT	CASGGQGATGELFF
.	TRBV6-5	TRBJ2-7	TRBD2	TGTGCCAGCAGTTACGGGACTAGTGGCGAGCAGTACTTC	CASSYGTSGEQYF
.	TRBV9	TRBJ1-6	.	TGTGCCAGCAGCGTAGAGGGGACCCCGAAGGCTAATTCACCCCTCCACTTT	CASSVEGTPKANSPLHF
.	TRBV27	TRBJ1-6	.	TGTGCCAGCCGGTTGGCCGGGACCCTAGGGAATTCACCCCTCCACTTT	CASRLAGTLGNSPLHF
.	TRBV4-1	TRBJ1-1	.	TGCGCCAGCAGCCAAGTTGGGGGGGAGAACACTGAAGCTTTCTTT	CASSQVGGENTEAFF
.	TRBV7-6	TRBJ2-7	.	TGTGCCAGCAGCCACGGGACGGGATCCTACGAGCAGTACTTC	CASSHGTGSYEQYF
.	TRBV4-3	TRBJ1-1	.	TGCGCCAGCAGCCATAGTGCGGGAGAAACTGAAGCTTTCTTT	CASSHSAGETEAFF
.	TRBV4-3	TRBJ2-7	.	TGCGCCAGCAGCCAGGAGGGAGGGACAGCCTACGAGCAGTACTTC	CASSQEGGTAYEQYF
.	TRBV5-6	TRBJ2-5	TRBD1	TGTGCCAGCAGCCTTGAACAGGGGTGGGAGACCCAGTACTTC	CASSLEQGWETQYF
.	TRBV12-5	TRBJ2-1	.	TGTGCTAGTGGTTCTCACCTCTGGGGGGCGGGACGCAATGAGCAGTTCTTC	CASGSHLWGAGRNEQFF
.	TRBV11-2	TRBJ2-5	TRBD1	TGTGCCAGCAGCCCCGGCAGGGGGCATGGGGAGACCCAGTACTTC	CASSPGRGHGETQYF
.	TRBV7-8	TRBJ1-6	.	TGTGCCAGCAGCTTAAAGCCAGGGCATAATTCACCCCTCCACTTT	CASSLKPGHNSPLHF
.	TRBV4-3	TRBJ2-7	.	TGCGCCAGCAGCCAAGATCCTCTGACAGGGAGGTACGAGCAGTACTTC	CASSQDPLTGRYEQYF
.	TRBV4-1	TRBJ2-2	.	TGCGCCAGCAGCCAAGAGAGACAGAATGCTCTGTTTTTT	CASSQERQNALFF
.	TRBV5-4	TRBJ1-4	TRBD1	TGTGCCAGCAGCTTTGGACAGGGAAACGAAAAACTGTTTTTT	CASSFGQGNEKLFF
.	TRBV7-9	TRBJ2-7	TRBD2	TGTGCCAGCAGCTTCCCTAGCGGAGAGGTCTACGAGCAGTACTTC	CASSFPSGEVYEQYF
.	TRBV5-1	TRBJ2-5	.	TGCGCCAGCAGCTTGGCATCGATGCCAAAGGGAGAGACCCAGTACTTC	CASSLASMPKGETQYF
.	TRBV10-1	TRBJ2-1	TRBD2	TGCGCCACCCGGGCTAGCGGGGGGCCGGGTGAGCAGTTCTTC	CATRASGGPGEQFF
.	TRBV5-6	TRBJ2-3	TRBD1	TGTGCCAGCAGCTCTTCTTCGGGACAGCTAAGCACAGATACGCAGTATTTT	CASSSSSGQLSTDTQYF
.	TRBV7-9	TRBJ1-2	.	TGTGCCAGCGGGTTCGGGGGCGGCATCTATGGCTACACCTTC	CASGFGGGIYGYTF
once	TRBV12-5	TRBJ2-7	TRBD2	TGTGCTAGTGGTTTGCCTAGCGGGAGTTCCACCTACGAGCAGTACTTC	CASGLPSGSSTYEQYF
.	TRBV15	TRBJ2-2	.	TGTGCCACCAGCAGAGATGAGCTGGCCGGGGAGCTGTTTTTT	CATSRDELAGELFF
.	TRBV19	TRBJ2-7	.	TGTGCCAGTAGTATACTGACGTTCTACGAGCAGTACTTC	CASSILTFYEQYF
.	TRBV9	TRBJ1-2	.	TGTGCCAGCAGCGCATACAGTGGTTCTAACTATGGCTACACCTTC	CASSAYSGSNYGYTF